Listed here are 32 T cell receptor beta chains from one sample, sequenced in a study of T cells in women clearing cervical HPV infection. Sequencing used immunoSEQ multiplex PCR; TCRdb keeps in-frame clones, though not all of them. This specimen shows approximately 35,000 clones; the ten leading clones hold about 1.6%. The sequencing input was blood buffy coat. These receptors were collected from a woman between 18 and 75 years old with a cervical HPV16 infection that either progressed to CIN3+ or cleared (not recorded which).

The CDR3 sequence: CASQGMGRSPQHF. Partial CDR3 DNA: TGTGCCAGCCAAGGTATGGGCCGATCGCCC. V gene TRBV19 combines with J gene TRBJ1-5; D unresolved. The DNA ends 3 residues before the CDR3 does, and the rest of the CDR3 is filled in from the germline J gene. Germline lookup yields CDR1 LNHDA and CDR2 SQIVND (reference sequence). V was trimmed by 9 bases and J by 9 bases, leaving 18 bases between them. CDR3 size: 13 residues.

On this clone itself: The CDR3 is cut off 3 residues early in the read; its end comes from the germline J gene. Other DNA variants within this sample encode the same CDR3. The rearrangement uses TRBV7-2 and TRBJ1-2; TRBD1 agrees at 8 bases. The CDR3 is made up of 15 amino acids. Per the germline V gene, CDR1 is SGHTA and CDR2 is FQGNSA. Unmatched junction bases numbered 7, after V lost 3 bases and J lost 4 bases. CDR3 DNA (partial): TGTGCCAGCAGCTTCAGGGGGCGGGGGGGCTATGGC. It codes for CASSFRGRGGYG. In full, the CDR3 is CASSFRGRGGYGYTF.

Details on this clone: The read terminates 3 residues ahead of where the CDR3 ends, so the germline J gene completes it. This chain connects TRBV2 to TRBJ2-7; D possibly corresponds to TRBD1 (5 bases). Trimming took 3 bases from V and 6 from J, leaving 6 bases between them. CDR1 and CDR2 from the germline V gene are SNHLY and FYNNEI. This CDR3 comprises 11 residues. This chain's CDR3 is CASSDRVEQYF. The sequenced CDR3 bases are TGTGCCAGCAGTGACAGGGTCGAG. Filled out from reference TRBV2 and TRBJ2-7, the complete variable domain reads EPEVTQTPSHQVTQMGQEVILRCVPISNHLYFYWYRQILGQKVEFLVSFYNNEISEKSEIFDDQFSVERPDGSNFTLKIRSTKLEDSAMYFCASSDRVEQYFGPGTRLTVT.

About this clone itself: The CDR3 extends 3 residues past the end of the read, so its final part is completed from the germline J gene. The V and J genes are TRBV7-9 and TRBJ2-2; TRBD1 agrees at 9 bases. Looked up from germline, CDR1 is SEHNR and CDR2 is FQNEAQ (reference sequence). This CDR3 contains 14 residues. CDR3 in amino acids: CASSPQGASEKLFF. The part of the CDR3 DNA that was read is TGTGCCAGCAGCCCACAGGGGGCGAGTGAAAAG.

About this clone itself: Read sequence stops 3 residues before the CDR3 end, and the germline J gene provides the missing end. The chain combines TRBV19 with TRBJ2-7; 10 nucleotides align to TRBD1. This CDR3 has 14 amino acids. CDR1 LNHDA and CDR2 SQIVND come from the germline V gene (reference sequence). Trimming removed 5 bases from V and 4 bases from J; junction bases left unmatched: 5. CDR3 DNA (partial): TGTGCCAGTAGTCCCAGGACAGGGGGTTACGAG. This sequence encodes CASSPRTGGYE. The CDR3 reads in full as CASSPRTGGYEQYF.

As concerns this clone: The CDR3 end lies 3 residues beyond the end of the read and is filled in from the germline J gene. The sample holds other DNA sequences that translate to the same CDR3. The rearrangement uses TRBV2 and TRBJ2-2, with D maybe TRBD1 (5 bases). The CDR3 contains 15 residues. V lost 4 bases and J 2 bases, leaving 11 bases between the germline ends. Germline CDR1 SNHLY, CDR2 FYNNEI. The CDR3 loop reads CASSAGQGNTGELFF. CDR3 DNA (partial): TGTGCCAGCAGTGCGGGCCAGGGAAACACCGGGGAG.

Details on this clone: The CDR3 end falls 3 residues outside the read, so it is completed with the germline J gene. The chain links TRBV5-5 to TRBJ2-5; D not certain. Trimming pared 5 bases from V and 1 base from J, leaving 12 bases between. CDR1 is SGHKS, CDR2 YYEKEE, per germline (reference sequence). This CDR3 is built from 14 residues. The DNA read from the CDR3 is TGTGCCAGCAGTTCCGGGTACCCCCAAGAGACC. Amino acids: CASSSGYPQET. The whole CDR3 protein is CASSSGYPQETQYF.

The CDR3 DNA, read in part, is TGTGCCAGTAGCAGGGGCGGTAAACAGCCC. Translation: CASSRGGKQP. The whole CDR3 protein reads CASSRGGKQPQHF. The chain combines TRBV19 with TRBJ1-5; weak D call: TRBD1 (6 bases). Read data end 3 residues before the CDR3 end; the end is taken from the germline J gene. The germline CDR1 and CDR2 sequences are LNHDA and SQIVND (reference sequence). The V end was cut by 6 bases, the J end by 7 bases, with 13 bases between. The CDR3 has 13 amino acids.

A word on this clone: The read falls 3 residues short of the CDR3 end, and the missing part is taken from the germline J gene. The V and J genes are TRBV20-1 and TRBJ2-5; 10 positions agree with TRBD2. V lost 0 bases, J lost 6 bases, and 16 bases stayed unmatched. CDR3 length: 18 amino acids. From germline, CDR1 is DFQATT and CDR2 SNEGSKA (reference sequence). CDR3 DNA, as far as it was read: TGCAGTGCTAGAGATGAGTGGGCTAGCGGGAGTAAGGGGAAGACC. As protein: CSARDEWASGSKGKT. The complete CDR3 reads CSARDEWASGSKGKTQYF.

With respect to this clone: The CDR3 goes on 3 residues after the read ends, and that part is filled in from the germline J gene. The V call is TRBV20-1, the J call TRBJ2-7, with 7 bases lining up with TRBD1. The CDR3 has 16 residues. Looked up from germline, CDR1 is DFQATT and CDR2 is SNEGSKA (reference sequence). The V gene end was trimmed by 3 bases and the J gene end by 4 bases; junction bases not matched to a gene: 15. The CDR3: CSASSRLIGGEYEQYF. Partial CDR3 DNA: TGCAGTGCTAGCTCGAGACTCATAGGGGGCGAGTACGAG.

As for this clone: The sequenced fragment ends 3 residues before the CDR3 boundary, so the rest is inferred from the germline J gene. The gene calls are TRBV7-9 and TRBJ2-5; 7 bases agree with TRBD1. The CDR3 loop spans 13 amino acids. V lost 5 bases to trimming and J lost 5 bases; unmatched junction nucleotides: 5. Germline assignment: CDR1 SEHNR and CDR2 FQNEAQ (reference sequence). CDR3 protein: CASSPDRMETQYF. The DNA read from the CDR3 is TGTGCCAGCAGCCCGGACAGGATGGAGACC.

Regarding this clone: The read falls 3 residues short of the CDR3 end, and the missing part is taken from the germline J gene. The rearrangement joins TRBV6-1 to TRBJ2-3; 9 bases agree with TRBD1. This CDR3 spans 15 amino acids. Looked up from germline, CDR1 is MNHNS and CDR2 is SASEGT. Incomplete CDR3 DNA: TGTGCCAGCAGTGCGACGGGGACAGGGCGAGAGACG. Translating gives CASSATGTGRET. The full CDR3 sequence reads CASSATGTGRETQYF.

With regard to this clone: From the germline J gene comes the end of the CDR3, since the read stops 3 residues before it. The chain joins TRBV12-3 or TRBV12-4 to TRBJ1-5, with D unresolved. This CDR3 comprises 14 residues. V dropped 2 bases and J dropped 3 bases, with 8 bases sitting between them. The chain's CDR3 is CASSLRHSNQPQHF. The part of the CDR3 DNA that was read is TGTGCCAGCAGTTTAAGACATTCCAATCAGCCC.

On this clone itself: The DNA ends 3 residues before the CDR3 does, and the rest of the CDR3 is filled in from the germline J gene. V and J are TRBV10-2 and TRBJ2-7; D perhaps matches TRBD1 (6 bases). The CDR3 is made up of 15 amino acids. From germline, CDR1 is WSHSY and CDR2 SAAADI. The ends were cut back, 9 bases at V and 2 bases at J, with 20 bases in the middle. CDR3 residues: CARSWQGPETYEQYF. The DNA read from the CDR3 is TGCGCCAGAAGTTGGCAGGGGCCTGAGACCTACGAG.

Worth noting for this clone: The CDR3 end falls 3 residues outside the read, so it is completed with the germline J gene. The J gene is TRBJ2-2, the V gene TRBV5-1; D not resolved. Germline V gene sequence: CDR1 SGHRS, CDR2 YFSETQ. This CDR3 has 14 residues. Trimming stripped 6 bases from V and 1 base from J, with 10 bases between. CDR3 bases read: TGCGCCAGCACAGGATCCCAGAACACCGGGGAG. As protein: CASTGSQNTGE. In full, the CDR3 is CASTGSQNTGELFF.

A word on this clone: The sequenced fragment ends 3 residues before the CDR3 boundary, so the rest is inferred from the germline J gene. The chain carries TRBV6-2 or TRBV6-3 and TRBJ2-5; weak D call: TRBD1 (5 bases). The CDR3 has 13 residues. V lost 7 bases, J lost 1 base, and 10 bases lay in between. Germline CDR1 reads MNHEY; CDR2 reads SVGEGT. Incomplete CDR3 DNA: TGTGCCAGCACCCGACAGCCCCAAGAGACC. Residues: CASTRQPQET. In full, the CDR3 reads CASTRQPQETQYF.

This clone is identified as medium-sized from frequency. From the germline J gene comes the end of the CDR3, since the read stops 3 residues before it. The chain is built from TRBV18 and TRBJ2-3; tentatively, D is TRBD2 (5 bases). The CDR3 is made up of 13 amino acids. V dropped 5 bases and J dropped 3 bases, with 9 bases sitting between them. Germline loops: CDR1 KGHSH, CDR2 LQKENI. The part of the CDR3 DNA that was read is TGTGCCAGCTCAACGAGGGTGACAGATACG. As protein: CASSTRVTDT. From start to end, the CDR3 is CASSTRVTDTQYF.

About this clone: The observed sequence ends 3 residues before the CDR3 terminus, with the missing tail filled in from the germline J gene. The rearrangement uses TRBV2 and TRBJ1-2; 8 nucleotides agree with TRBD1. CDR1 is SNHLY and CDR2 is FYNNEI in the germline V gene. This CDR3 has 15 residues. The junction had 9 bases not matched to a gene; V was cut back by 5 bases and J by 4 bases. The CDR3 here is CASSPGQGGGYGYTF. CDR3 DNA (partial): TGTGCCAGCAGTCCAGGACAGGGCGGAGGCTATGGC.

CDR3 bases read: TGTGCCACAGGGACAGGGGCCGTCCGAAGCTCTGGGGCCAACGTC. This translates into CATGTGAVRSSGANV. The entire CDR3 protein reads CATGTGAVRSSGANVLTF. The chain is built from TRBV19 and TRBJ2-6, with 10 nucleotides matching TRBD1. The read ends 3 residues shy of where the CDR3 ends; the end is completed using the germline J gene. V trimming: 10 bases; J trimming: 0 bases; junction bases outside the gene matches: 12. This CDR3 has 18 amino acids. Germline V gene data show CDR1 as LNHDA and CDR2 as SQIVND (reference sequence).

Worth noting for this clone: The read is 3 residues too short to cover the CDR3 end, so that end is filled in from the germline J gene. V and J are TRBV6-1 and TRBJ1-2, with D hard to call. The germline V gene encodes CDR1 MNHNS and CDR2 SASEGT. V was clipped by 2 bases and J by 6 bases, with 13 bases between them. CDR3 size: 14 residues. CDR3 amino acids: CASSERGPPDGYTF. Partial CDR3 DNA: TGTGCCAGCAGTGAAAGAGGGCCTCCCGATGGC.

Comments on this clone: The missing CDR3 end, 3 residues past where the read stops, is filled in from the germline J gene. J is TRBJ2-2 and V is TRBV6-1; D perhaps matches TRBD1 (6 bases). The CDR3 covers 17 residues. The V gene's germline CDR1 is MNHNS and CDR2 SASEGT. The sequenced part of the CDR3 DNA is TGTGCCAGCAGTGAAACGACCGGGACAAGGGGTAATTCACCG. Translated: CASSETTGTRGNSP. The CDR3 in full is CASSETTGTRGNSPLFF.

Turning to this clone: The CDR3 extends 3 residues past the end of the read, so its final part is completed from the germline J gene. The chain has TRBV4-2 and TRBJ1-5; D is unclear. The CDR3 runs to 15 residues. Trimming shortened V by 0 bases and J by 4 bases, and 10 bases separated the two germline ends. Germline V gene lookup returns CDR1 LGHNA and CDR2 YNFKEQ. The CDR3 bases that were read are TGTGCCAGCAGCCAAGATTATCAGGAAAATCAGCCC. This codes for CASSQDYQENQP. The full CDR3 protein is CASSQDYQENQPQHF.

Notes on this clone: The observed sequence ends 3 residues before the CDR3 terminus, with the missing tail filled in from the germline J gene. The rearrangement links TRBV7-2 to TRBJ2-3; weak D call: TRBD1 (5 bases). This CDR3 spans 14 amino acids. Per germline, CDR1 SGHTA and CDR2 FQGNSA. The DNA read from the CDR3 is TGTGCCAGCAGCCAGAGCGTGGGGCGAGAGACG. It codes for CASSQSVGRET. The full CDR3 protein is CASSQSVGRETQYF.

In the case of this clone: The read halts 3 residues ahead of the CDR3 end, with the missing end drawn from the germline J gene. The V and J genes are TRBV12-5 and TRBJ2-4; 7 bases are a match to TRBD1. V was pared by 3 bases and J by 1 base, with 15 bases of the junction left unmatched. This CDR3 is built from 19 residues. Germline CDR1 and CDR2: LGHNT and FRNRAP. CDR3 bases read: TGTGCTAGTGGTTTTCTGACAGGGTCCATCCCTGAGGCCAAAAACATT. Its translation: CASGFLTGSIPEAKNI. In full, the CDR3 reads CASGFLTGSIPEAKNIQYF.

In regard to this clone: The observed sequence ends 3 residues before the CDR3 terminus, with the missing tail filled in from the germline J gene. The chain joins TRBV7-2 to TRBJ1-4, with a possible D match to TRBD1 (5 bases). The CDR3 is made up of 15 amino acids. Germline CDR1 reads SGHTA; CDR2 reads FQGNSA. V lost 3 bases and J 2 bases, leaving 10 bases between the germline ends. The CDR3 DNA, read in part, is TGTGCCAGCAGCTTTTCCGGGGGTACTAATGAAAAA. The encoded protein is CASSFSGGTNEK. The full CDR3 is CASSFSGGTNEKLFF.

As for this clone: The read is 3 residues too short to cover the CDR3 end, so that end is filled in from the germline J gene. V gene TRBV20-1 combines with J gene TRBJ2-3, with 7 bases identical to TRBD2. Trimming removed 0 bases from V and 2 bases from J; junction bases left unmatched: 5. The CDR3 is made up of 15 amino acids. Per the germline V gene, CDR1 is DFQATT and CDR2 is SNEGSKA (reference sequence). CDR3 residues: CSARDRTRITDTQYF. The sequenced part of the CDR3 DNA is TGCAGTGCTAGAGACCGGACTAGAATCACAGATACG.

A remark on this clone: The read gets to within 3 residues of the CDR3 end, and the germline J gene fills in the rest. V is TRBV7-2 and J is TRBJ1-2, with D perhaps TRBD1 (5 bases). The CDR3 has 11 amino acids. Germline CDR1 and CDR2: SGHTA and FQGNSA. The covered CDR3 bases are TGTGCCAGCAGCCCCGGAGGGGAC. Translating it yields CASSPGGD. The full CDR3 is CASSPGGDYTF.

Notes on this clone: The read terminates 3 residues ahead of where the CDR3 ends, so the germline J gene completes it. The chain is built from TRBV28 and TRBJ1-2, with D maybe TRBD1 (6 bases). CDR3 length: 15 amino acids. The germline V and J ends were trimmed by 6 bases and 7 bases, with 21 bases remaining between them. The germline V gene has CDR1 MDHEN and CDR2 SYDVKM. The CDR3 bases that were read are TGTGCCAGCAGCCGACTTGTTGGACAGCCGAGTGGC. Its protein is CASSRLVGQPSG. The full CDR3 protein reads CASSRLVGQPSGYTF.

Remarks on this clone: Coverage ceases 3 residues before the CDR3 finishes, and the germline J gene fills in the end. The same CDR3 is also encoded by other DNA sequences in this sample. The chain is built from TRBV2 and TRBJ1-3; unclear D gene. This CDR3 is built from 13 residues. Trimming stripped 10 bases from V and 0 bases from J, with 10 bases between. Germline V gene lookup returns CDR1 SNHLY and CDR2 FYNNEI. The part of the CDR3 DNA that was read is TGTGCCACCGGGGAGGGCTCTGGAAACACC. This codes for CATGEGSGNT. The whole CDR3 reads CATGEGSGNTIYF.

The CDR3 sequence: CASSTGQGSNQPQHF. Incomplete CDR3 DNA: TGTGCCAGCAGCACCGGACAGGGTAGCAATCAGCCC. The J gene is TRBJ1-5, the V gene TRBV5-8, with 8 bases that match TRBD1. From the germline J gene comes the end of the CDR3, since the read stops 3 residues before it. With V trimmed by 4 bases and J by 0 bases, 3 bases remained unmatched. The germline V gene has CDR1 SGHTS and CDR2 YDEGEE. CDR3 length: 15 amino acids. The variable domain in full, with the rest retrieved from reference TRBV5-8 and TRBJ1-5, is EAGVTQSPTHLIKTRGQQATLRCSPISGHTSVYWYQQALGLGLQFLLWYDEGEERNRGNFPPRFSGRQFPNYSSELNVNALELEDSALYLCASSTGQGSNQPQHFGDGTRLSIL.

As concerns this clone: The CDR3 end is not reached by the read, which stops 3 residues before it; the germline J gene fills it in. The chain is built from TRBV20-1 and TRBJ2-4; the D gene is possibly TRBD1 (5 bases). Germline lookup yields CDR1 DFQATT and CDR2 SNEGSKA (reference sequence). The CDR3 sequence is 13 residues long. V lost 3 bases and J 8 bases, leaving 14 bases between the germline ends. CDR3 DNA, as far as it was read: TGCAGTGCTAGCCGCCAGGGTGGGTACATT. Translation gives CSASRQGGYI. The entire CDR3 is CSASRQGGYIQYF.

Turning to this clone: With the read ending 3 residues before the CDR3 end, the germline J gene is used to fill in that end. This chain uses TRBV19 with TRBJ2-3, with 8 bases aligning to TRBD1. Germline CDR1 is LNHDA and CDR2 is SQIVND (reference sequence). The CDR3 spans 17 residues. CDR3 bases read: TGTGCCAGTAGATTAGACAGGGGTTCACGCGCAGGATGGACG. Amino acid sequence: CASRLDRGSRAGWT. The full-length CDR3 reads as CASRLDRGSRAGWTQYF.